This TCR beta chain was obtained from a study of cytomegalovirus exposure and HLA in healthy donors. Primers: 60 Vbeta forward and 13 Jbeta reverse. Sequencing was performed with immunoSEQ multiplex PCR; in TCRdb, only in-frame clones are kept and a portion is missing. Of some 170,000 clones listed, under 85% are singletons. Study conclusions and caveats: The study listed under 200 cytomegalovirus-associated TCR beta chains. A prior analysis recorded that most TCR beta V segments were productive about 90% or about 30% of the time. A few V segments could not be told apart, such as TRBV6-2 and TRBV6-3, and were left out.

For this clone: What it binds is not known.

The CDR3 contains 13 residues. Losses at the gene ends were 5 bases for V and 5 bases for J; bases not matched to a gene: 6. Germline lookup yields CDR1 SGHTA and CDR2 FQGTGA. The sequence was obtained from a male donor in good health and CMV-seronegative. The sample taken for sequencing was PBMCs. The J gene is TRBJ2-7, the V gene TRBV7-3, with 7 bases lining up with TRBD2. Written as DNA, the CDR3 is TGTGCCAGCAGCCCCAGCGGGAACCACGAGCAGTACTTC. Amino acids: CASSPSGNHEQYF.